The rows below give T cell receptor beta chains drawn from one sample of a study of graft-versus-host responses after intestinal transplantation. Sequencing used immunoSEQ multiplex PCR; TCRdb keeps in-frame clones, though not all of them. The sample has about 64,000 clones, roughly 92% seen once; the top ten hold about 6.7%. The sequences come from bone marrow, collected approximately 740 days after intestinal transplantation. The source of these receptors is a human patient who received an intestinal transplant, so some T cells may come from the graft donor. The CDR3 runs from the conserved cysteine through the conserved F or W. The D gene is left open where the match is weak. Clone size is stated in some rows and not others, as once, few, many or a class when expanded.

clone size: .; J gene: TRBJ2-5; D gene: .; V gene: TRBV27; CDR3 DNA: TGTGCCAGCAGTTTAAGGTCGGGCCAGCAAGAGACCCAGTACTTC; CDR3 protein: CASSLRSGQQETQYF
clone size: .; J gene: TRBJ1-2; D gene: .; V gene: TRBV11-2; CDR3 DNA: TGTGCCAGCAGCTTAGATACGACATTTTATGGCTACACCTTC; CDR3 protein: CASSLDTTFYGYTF
clone size: .; J gene: TRBJ1-5; D gene: TRBD1; V gene: TRBV4-2; CDR3 DNA: TGTGCCAGCAGCCAAGAGACAGGGAGTAATCAGCCCCAGCATTTT; CDR3 protein: CASSQETGSNQPQHF
clone size: once; J gene: TRBJ2-5; D gene: TRBD1; V gene: TRBV6-5; CDR3 DNA: TGTGCCAGCAGTTACTGGACAGGGGGAACAGAGACCCAGTACTTC; CDR3 protein: CASSYWTGGTETQYF
clone size: .; J gene: TRBJ2-1; D gene: .; V gene: TRBV7-9; CDR3 DNA: TGTGCCAGCAGCTCAACCGGGTCCCCCTCCTACAATGAGCAGTTCTTC; CDR3 protein: CASSSTGSPSYNEQFF
clone size: once; J gene: TRBJ2-5; D gene: TRBD1; V gene: TRBV28; CDR3 DNA: TGTGCCAGCAACCCGACAGGGAAAAGGCTTGGAGAGACCCAGTACTTC; CDR3 protein: CASNPTGKRLGETQYF
clone size: many; J gene: TRBJ2-5; D gene: TRBD1; V gene: TRBV2; CDR3 DNA: TGTGCCAGCAGGCGACGGGACAGGGGCCAAGAGACCCAGTACTTC; CDR3 protein: CASRRRDRGQETQYF
clone size: .; J gene: TRBJ1-6; D gene: .; V gene: TRBV5-1; CDR3 DNA: TGCGCCAGCAGCTCCGAATATAACCCAGCGGAATCAAAGCCCCTCCACTTT; CDR3 protein: CASSSEYNPAESKPLHF
clone size: once; J gene: TRBJ2-3; D gene: .; V gene: TRBV18; CDR3 DNA: TGTGCCAGCTCACCACCGGGTTCCCCAAGCCGCACAGATACGCAGTATTTT; CDR3 protein: CASSPPGSPSRTDTQYF
clone size: .; J gene: TRBJ2-7; D gene: TRBD1; V gene: TRBV2; CDR3 DNA: TGTGCCGGATGGACAGGGGGCCACGAGCAGTACTTC; CDR3 protein: CAGWTGGHEQYF
clone size: .; J gene: TRBJ2-7; D gene: .; V gene: TRBV13; CDR3 DNA: TGTGCCAGCAGCTTTGCGGCTAGCTCCTACGAGCAGTACTTC; CDR3 protein: CASSFAASSYEQYF
clone size: .; J gene: TRBJ1-3; D gene: .; V gene: TRBV13; CDR3 DNA: TGTGCCAGCAGCATACAGGGACCTGGAAACACCATATATTTT; CDR3 protein: CASSIQGPGNTIYF
clone size: .; J gene: TRBJ2-1; D gene: .; V gene: TRBV25-1; CDR3 DNA: TGTGCCAGCAGTGCTAGTTACCAAAGTGATGATGAGCAGTTCTTC; CDR3 protein: CASSASYQSDDEQFF
clone size: .; J gene: TRBJ2-1; D gene: TRBD2; V gene: TRBV29-1; CDR3 DNA: TGCAGCGACTTTTCGGGACTAGTGGGGAATGAGCAGTTCTTC; CDR3 protein: CSDFSGLVGNEQFF
clone size: .; J gene: TRBJ1-1; D gene: .; V gene: TRBV10-1; CDR3 DNA: TGCGCCAGCAGTGAGTCGAACACTGAAGCTTTCTTT; CDR3 protein: CASSESNTEAFF
clone size: .; J gene: TRBJ2-3; D gene: TRBD2; V gene: TRBV9; CDR3 DNA: TGTGCCAGCAGCGCCACGAGAGGACTAGCTTCTGCAGATACGCAGTATTTT; CDR3 protein: CASSATRGLASADTQYF
clone size: .; J gene: TRBJ2-3; D gene: .; V gene: TRBV5-1; CDR3 DNA: TGCGCCAGCAGGCTGGCGTTTCCAGATACGCAGTATTTT; CDR3 protein: CASRLAFPDTQYF
clone size: .; J gene: TRBJ2-3; D gene: .; V gene: TRBV5-1; CDR3 DNA: TGCGCCAGCAGCTTGGCGTTGCGGATCACAGATACGCAGTATTTT; CDR3 protein: CASSLALRITDTQYF
clone size: .; J gene: TRBJ1-5; D gene: .; V gene: TRBV6-5; CDR3 DNA: TGTGCCAGCCGGCCGCTTGAGGATCAGCCCCAGCATTTT; CDR3 protein: CASRPLEDQPQHF
clone size: .; J gene: TRBJ2-1; D gene: .; V gene: TRBV5-4; CDR3 DNA: TGTGCCAGCAGCTTGGGGACAGAGCAGTTCTTC; CDR3 protein: CASSLGTEQFF
clone size: .; J gene: TRBJ1-1; D gene: .; V gene: TRBV11-2; CDR3 DNA: TGTGCCAGCAGCTTAGAGATTACGGGAACGAACACTGAAGCTTTCTTT; CDR3 protein: CASSLEITGTNTEAFF
clone size: .; J gene: TRBJ2-2; D gene: TRBD2; V gene: TRBV7-6; CDR3 DNA: TGTGCCAGCAGCTTAGAGGGGACTAGCGGGGGCCCCGCCGGGGAGCTGTTTTTT; CDR3 protein: CASSLEGTSGGPAGELFF
clone size: .; J gene: TRBJ1-2; D gene: TRBD1; V gene: TRBV18; CDR3 DNA: TGTGCCAGCTCACCCCGGGACAGCTATGGCTACACCTTC; CDR3 protein: CASSPRDSYGYTF
clone size: few; J gene: TRBJ1-5; D gene: .; V gene: TRBV6-5; CDR3 DNA: TGTGCCAGCAGTTACTCCATGGGGTATCAGCCCCAGCATTTT; CDR3 protein: CASSYSMGYQPQHF
clone size: .; J gene: TRBJ2-5; D gene: .; V gene: TRBV20-1; CDR3 DNA: TGCAGTGCTAGTCTGCGAGAGACCCAGTACTTC; CDR3 protein: CSASLRETQYF
clone size: .; J gene: TRBJ2-7; D gene: .; V gene: TRBV21-1; CDR3 DNA: TGTGCCAGCAGCAAAGGAGAGTTATACCCATCTTTGGAGCAGTACTTC; CDR3 protein: CASSKGELYPSLEQYF
clone size: .; J gene: TRBJ2-6; D gene: .; V gene: TRBV9; CDR3 DNA: TGTGCCAGCAGCGTAGTCTCATCTGGGGCCAACGTCCTGACTTTC; CDR3 protein: CASSVVSSGANVLTF
clone size: once; J gene: TRBJ2-7; D gene: .; V gene: TRBV14; CDR3 DNA: TGTGCCAGCAGCCAAGGAGGCTACGAGCAGTACTTC; CDR3 protein: CASSQGGYEQYF
clone size: .; J gene: TRBJ1-6; D gene: TRBD1; V gene: TRBV6-5; CDR3 DNA: TGTGCCAGCAGTGACAGGGATAATTCACCCCTCCACTTT; CDR3 protein: CASSDRDNSPLHF
clone size: once; J gene: TRBJ2-7; D gene: TRBD1; V gene: TRBV6-5; CDR3 DNA: TGTGCCAGCAGACCCACAGGGGGCGGCTACGAGCAGTACTTC; CDR3 protein: CASRPTGGGYEQYF